One and the same sample provided the 6 T cell receptor beta chains below, sequenced in a study of regulatory T cells in long-lasting Graves disease. Construction of the TCR beta libraries employed iRepertoire HTBI primers in conjunction with Arm-PCR of CDR3 regions. One entry per CDR3 protein results from TCRdb running MiXCR on the multiplex PCR reads. The repertoire holds around 450,000 distinct CDR3 sequences, with roughly a fifth as singletons. As to time point: persistent/refractory GD, antithyroid drugs over 5 years with positive TRAb. After RNA was extracted from PBMCs, the TCR library was made from it. Source: peripheral blood mononuclear cells (PBMCs), taken when the disease was refractory, from a patient treated with antithyroid drugs. The receptors here all came from a female donor with Graves disease.

In this sample, this clonotype turned up a few times. V usage is TRBV20-1 and J usage is TRBJ1-5; D is undetermined. CDR3 size: 14 residues. From germline, CDR1 is DFQATT and CDR2 SNEGSKA (reference sequence). With 3 bases removed from V and 3 bases from J, the gap between germline ends came to 12 bases. The CDR3 DNA reads as TGCAGTGCTAGCGGCCGAATGGACAATCAGCCCCAGCATTTT. Protein product: CSASGRMDNQPQHF.

This clonotype was recorded a few times. The J gene is TRBJ1-4, the V gene TRBV7-2, with D uncertain. Germline CDR1 is SGHTA and CDR2 is FQGNSA. V shed 3 bases and J shed 7 bases, with 12 bases lying between them. The CDR3 loop spans 14 amino acids. The CDR3 DNA sequence: TGTGCCAGCAGCTTTGCCCCAGTTGGTGAAAAACTGTTTTTT. This gives the protein CASSFAPVGEKLFF. The entire variable domain, with the rest obtained from reference TRBV7-2 and TRBJ1-4, is as follows: GAGVSQSPSNKVTEKGKDVELRCDPISGHTALYWYRQSLGQGLEFLIYFQGNSAPDKSGLPSDRFSAERTGGSVSTLTIQRTQQEDSAVYLCASSFAPVGEKLFFGSGTQLSVL.

The sample holds many counts of this clonotype. V usage is TRBV5-1 and J usage is TRBJ1-1; no reliable D call. V gave up 0 bases and J gave up 0 bases, with 12 bases separating them. This CDR3 contains 16 residues. Germline V gene lookup returns CDR1 SGHRS and CDR2 YFSETQ. This chain's CDR3 is CASSLGQETMNTEAFF. Written as DNA, the CDR3 is TGCGCCAGCAGCTTGGGGCAGGAAACAATGAACACTGAAGCTTTCTTT.

Ten or more counts support this clonotype. The chain is built from TRBV6-1 and TRBJ2-7, with D unclear. The V gene's germline CDR1 is MNHNS and CDR2 SASEGT. Deletions cut 5 bases from V and 2 bases from J, with 13 bases between. This CDR3 region has 14 residues. CDR3: CASSRRTVTYEQYF. The CDR3, as DNA: TGTGCCAGCAGTCGAAGAACAGTAACCTACGAGCAGTACTTC.

The chain is built from TRBV6-1 and TRBJ1-5; no reliable D call. There are 15 residues in the CDR3. CDR1 MNHNS and CDR2 SASEGT come from the germline V gene. V lost 5 bases, J lost 0 bases, and 11 bases lay in between. Here the CDR3 reads CASSTPLNSNQPQHF. The CDR3 DNA sequence: TGTGCCAGCAGTACCCCTCTTAATAGCAATCAGCCCCAGCATTTT.

This chain joins TRBV5-1 and TRBJ1-2; D possibly corresponds to TRBD1 (6 bases). The CDR3 spans 14 residues. The V gene's germline CDR1 is SGHRS and CDR2 YFSETQ. V lost 4 bases and J lost 4, with 14 bases in between. The CDR3 DNA sequence: TGCGCCAGCAGCCCAACAGGGTCCTCCTATGGCTACACCTTC. It codes for CASSPTGSSYGYTF. Variable domain in full (rest from reference TRBV5-1 and TRBJ1-2): KAGVTQTPRYLIKTRGQQVTLSCSPISGHRSVSWYQQTPGQGLQFLFEYFSETQRNKGNFPGRFSGRQFSNSRSEMNVSTLELGDSALYLCASSPTGSSYGYTFGSGTRLTVV.